The clone carrying this TCR beta chain has a handful of counts. Its antigen remains unknown. The length of the CDR3 is 14 residues. In germline, CDR1 is MNHEY, CDR2 SVGAGI. Trimming cost V 0 bases and J 5 bases, with 8 bases left between them. Regions amplified from RNA transcripts were the TCR beta CDR3 regions. First-round RT-PCR with HTBI primers amplified the TCR CDR3 region. MiXCR, applied by TCRdb to the multiplex PCR reads, yields one record per CDR3 protein. The sample comprises 650,000 to 700,000 distinct CDR3 sequences, approximately 15% of which are singletons, and roughly 16% rests with the top ten. Each 10 ml fresh peripheral blood draw supplied the PBMCs. This record comes from a study of T cells in Graves' hyperthyroidism and ophthalmopathy. Notes on the study in general: Ophthalmopathy could be told apart from stable hyperthyroidism with a 13 V-J model.

This clonotype was obtained from a man aged 45-65 years with Graves' hyperthyroidism. This rearrangement joins TRBV6-5 to TRBJ2-1; no clear D. Sequencing input: blood. In DNA form, the CDR3 reads TGTGCCAGCAGTTACTCTGGAGCCCACAATGAGCAGTTCTTC. As protein: CASSYSGAHNEQFF.